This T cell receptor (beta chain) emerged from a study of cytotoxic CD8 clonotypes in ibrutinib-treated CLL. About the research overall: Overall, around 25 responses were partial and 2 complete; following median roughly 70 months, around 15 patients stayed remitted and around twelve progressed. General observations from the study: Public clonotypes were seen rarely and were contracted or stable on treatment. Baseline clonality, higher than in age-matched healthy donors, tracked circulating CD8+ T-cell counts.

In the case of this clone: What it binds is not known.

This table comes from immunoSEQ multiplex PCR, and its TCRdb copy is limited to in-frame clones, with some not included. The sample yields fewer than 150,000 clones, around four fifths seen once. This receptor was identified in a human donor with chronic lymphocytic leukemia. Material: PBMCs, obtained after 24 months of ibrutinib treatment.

The CDR3 sequence: CASSIFREQPQHF. The CDR3 region has the DNA TGTGCCAGTAGTATATTCCGGGAACAGCCCCAGCATTTT. V usage is TRBV19 and J usage is TRBJ1-5; no definite D call. Trimming cost V 2 bases and J 7 bases, with 9 bases left between them. The CDR3 totals 13 residues. CDR1 and CDR2 from the germline V gene are LNHDA and SQIVND (reference sequence).